The 27 T cell receptor beta chains in this list originate from one sample, sequenced in a study of control samples from healthy donors and cancer patients. This table comes from immunoSEQ multiplex PCR, and its TCRdb copy is limited to in-frame clones, with some not included. This sample has 100,000 to 150,000 clones; approximately 94% occur once, and the top ten carry around 3.6%. The sample consisted of blood. The source of these receptors is a man younger than 40 in good health.

The count of this clone is one. V and J are TRBV6-1 and TRBJ1-6; weak D call: TRBD1 (5 bases). This CDR3 is built from 17 residues. Trimming took 3 bases from V and 0 from J, leaving 12 bases between them. Looked up from germline, CDR1 is MNHNS and CDR2 is SASEGT. The CDR3 nucleotides read TGTGCCAGCAGTGACTTCTCAGGGTTCTCCTATAATTCACCCCTCCACTTT. Its protein is CASSDFSGFSYNSPLHF.

The chain recombines TRBV10-2 with TRBJ1-4; weak D call: TRBD1 (5 bases). Looked up from germline, CDR1 is WSHSY and CDR2 is SAAADI. Trimming left V 7 bases short and J 4 bases short, with 13 bases between. CDR3 size: 14 residues. CDR3 amino acids: CASTGPGINEKLFF. Here the CDR3 DNA reads TGCGCCAGCACGGGACCAGGGATTAATGAAAAACTGTTTTTT.

This chain connects TRBV27 to TRBJ1-5; 9 bases align to TRBD1. Germline assignment: CDR1 MNHEY and CDR2 SMNVEV (reference sequence). The CDR3 has 17 residues. Trimming removed 5 bases from V and 0 bases from J; junction bases left unmatched: 8. The CDR3 DNA reads TGTGCCAGCAGTCATAGGGGGACAGGGTATAGCAATCAGCCCCAGCATTTT. Residues: CASSHRGTGYSNQPQHF.

Concerning this clone itself: At one end, the junction sequence differs from germline, possibly due to a read error. CDR3 DNA sequence: TGTGCTAGCAGCCTCTCCGATACAGTCGGAGAAAAACTGTTTTTT. Encoded protein: CASSLSDTVGEKLFF. This chain uses TRBV7-7 with TRBJ1-4; D is undetermined. This CDR3 is 15 amino acids long. The germline V gene has CDR1 SSHAT and CDR2 FNYEAQ (reference sequence).

The chain employs TRBV7-9 and TRBJ2-5; D is undetermined. The V end was cut by 0 bases, the J end by 5 bases, with 10 bases between. CDR3 length equals 14 residues. CDR1 is SEHNR and CDR2 is FQNEAQ in the germline V gene (reference sequence). CDR3 in DNA: TGTGCCAGCAGCTTAGCAGATGGGTTGGAGACCCAGTACTTC. Its protein is CASSLADGLETQYF.

The genes are TRBV11-2 and TRBJ2-7; 8 positions match TRBD2. The J segment lost 0 bases and the V segment lost 2 bases, leaving 6 bases of the junction unmatched. CDR1 is SGHAT and CDR2 is FQNNGV in the germline V gene. There are 16 residues in the CDR3. CDR3 loop: CASSLFGGTSSYEQYF. The CDR3 DNA follows: TGTGCCAGCAGCTTATTCGGAGGGACTAGCTCCTACGAGCAGTACTTC.

V gene TRBV29-1 combines with J gene TRBJ1-2, with a possible D match to TRBD1 (5 bases). This CDR3 spans 11 amino acids. Germline CDR1 is SQVTM and CDR2 is ANQGSEA. Trimming cost V 4 bases and J 6 bases, with 9 bases left between them. For the CDR3, the DNA is TGCAGCGTTGCAGGGAACGATGGCTACACCTTC. Translated, it gives CSVAGNDGYTF.

The chain carries TRBV24-1 and TRBJ2-3; 10 bases are a match to TRBD1. The CDR3 has 17 residues. CDR1 and CDR2 from the germline V gene are KGHDR and SFDVKD. Unmatched junction bases numbered 12, after V lost 4 bases and J lost 6 bases. The DNA of the CDR3 is TGTGCCACCAGTGAGTGGACAGGGGGACGGAGGCAGGATACGCAGTATTTT. It translates to CATSEWTGGRRQDTQYF.

The chain carries TRBV5-5 and TRBJ1-1; perhaps TRBD1 as D (5 bases). V was cut by 4 bases and J by 3 bases, with 16 bases left in between. Per the germline V gene, CDR1 is SGHKS and CDR2 is YYEKEE (reference sequence). CDR3 length: 15 residues. CDR3 region: CASSRLRGDYTEAFF. In DNA, the CDR3 is TGTGCCAGCAGCCGCCTTCGGGGGGATTACACTGAAGCTTTCTTT.

This clone was seen a single time. The V and J genes are TRBV7-2 and TRBJ2-1; 12 bases fit TRBD2. This CDR3 has 15 amino acids. The ends lost 4 bases at V and 9 bases at J; junction bases unmatched: 7. Germline-derived CDR1 and CDR2 are SGHTA and FQGNSA. CDR3 bases: TGTGCCAGCAGCTCTCTAGCGGGGGGGCCTCCTGAGCAGTTCTTC. Translated, it gives CASSSLAGGPPEQFF.

The genes are TRBV6-2 or TRBV6-3 and TRBJ2-5; D gene uncertain. V lost 3 bases to trimming and J lost 5 bases, with 4 bases between them. The CDR3 is 11 amino acids. Germline-derived CDR1 and CDR2 are MNHEY and SVGEGT. The CDR3 spells CASSYYETQYF. CDR3 nucleotide sequence: TGTGCCAGCAGTTATTATGAGACCCAGTACTTC.

The chain joins TRBV4-2 to TRBJ2-3; 12 positions match TRBD2. The trim removed 1 base at V and 3 bases at J, leaving 2 bases unmatched. The CDR3 is 16 amino acids. CDR1 is LGHNA, CDR2 YNFKEQ, per germline. The CDR3 spells CASSQVGLAGTDTQYF. CDR3 DNA sequence: TGTGCCAGCAGCCAAGTTGGACTAGCGGGGACAGATACGCAGTATTTT.

In this sample, this clone turned up once. This rearrangement joins TRBV18 to TRBJ2-7, with D possibly TRBD2 on 7 matching bases. This CDR3 region has 14 residues. Trimming cost V 2 bases and J 2 bases, with 10 bases left between them. The V gene's germline CDR1 is KGHSH and CDR2 LQKENI. The CDR3 is CASSPAGATYEQYF. The CDR3 nucleotides read TGTGCCAGCTCACCAGCGGGGGCCACCTACGAGCAGTACTTC.

This clone was picked up one time. V and J are TRBV15 and TRBJ2-7; 7 bases align to TRBD2. Unmatched junction bases numbered 7, after V lost 5 bases and J lost 0 bases. Per germline, CDR1 LNHNV and CDR2 YYDKDF (reference sequence). The CDR3 consists of 15 residues. CDR3 amino acids: CATSVGGRSSYEQYF. CDR3 sequence (DNA): TGTGCCACCAGCGTCGGGGGGAGGAGCTCCTACGAGCAGTACTTC.

This chain connects TRBV28 to TRBJ1-3; D not certain. V gave up 4 bases and J gave up 0 bases, with 13 bases separating them. The CDR3 consists of 16 residues. Germline V gives CDR1 MDHEN, CDR2 SYDVKM. DNA of the CDR3: TGTGCCAGCAGTTCTATATCTCCCCACTCTGGAAACACCATATATTTT. Translated, it gives CASSSISPHSGNTIYF.

This chain joins TRBV27 and TRBJ1-5; TRBD1 agrees at 8 bases. Germline values: CDR1 MNHEY, CDR2 SMNVEV (reference sequence). This CDR3 is built from 15 residues. J gave up 5 bases and V 1 base, and 4 bases lay outside the gene matches. In DNA, the CDR3 is TGTGCCAGCAGTTTATATGGACAGGGCCATCAGCCCCAGCATTTT. Translation gives CASSLYGQGHQPQHF.

The J gene is TRBJ2-7, the V gene TRBV27; a weak D match, TRBD1 (6 bases). The CDR3 is 12 amino acids. Germline V gene sequence: CDR1 MNHEY, CDR2 SMNVEV (reference sequence). V dropped 6 bases and J dropped 4 bases, with 10 bases sitting between them. The CDR3 bases are TGTGCCAGCAGAACAGGGAGATACGAGCAGTACTTC. It yields the protein CASRTGRYEQYF.

The chain is built from TRBV19 and TRBJ1-2; 9 nucleotides match TRBD1. The V and J ends lost 5 bases and 4 bases, in that order; junction bases with no gene match: 5. Germline V gives CDR1 LNHDA, CDR2 SQIVND (reference sequence). This CDR3 spans 14 amino acids. CDR3 nucleotides: TGTGCCAGTAGTCCGGACAGGGGAGGCTATGGCTACACCTTC. Its protein product is CASSPDRGGYGYTF.

This clone was picked up one time. The V call is TRBV6-1, the J call TRBJ2-3; 10 bases align to TRBD2. The V gene end was trimmed by 2 bases and the J gene end by 10 bases; junction bases not matched to a gene: 12. The germline V gene encodes CDR1 MNHNS and CDR2 SASEGT. There are 16 residues in the CDR3. The CDR3 region has the DNA TGTGCCAGCAGTGAATTGACTAGCGGGTGGCCAGCGGCGCAGTATTTT. Amino acid sequence: CASSELTSGWPAAQYF.

This clone occurred once. The rearrangement joins TRBV9 to TRBJ2-3; TRBD2 agrees at 10 bases. This CDR3 is built from 16 residues. Germline lookup yields CDR1 SGDLS and CDR2 YYNGEE. J lost 2 bases, V lost 2 bases, and 5 bases had no gene match. In nucleotides, the CDR3 is TGTGCCAGCAGCGTCCTAGCGGGGGCCCCCACAGATACGCAGTATTTT. The encoded protein is CASSVLAGAPTDTQYF.

The gene calls are TRBV10-3 and TRBJ2-1; no reliable D call. The V and J ends lost 0 bases and 0 bases respectively, with 9 bases between them. The CDR3 is made up of 16 amino acids. Germline-derived CDR1 and CDR2 are ENHRY and SYGVKD. The CDR3 DNA is TGTGCCATCAGTGAGTCCGACCTGAGCTCCTACAATGAGCAGTTCTTC. Translation: CAISESDLSSYNEQFF.

Notes on this clone: An end of the junction differs from the germline gene, which may be a read error. The rearrangement uses TRBV20-1 and TRBJ1-2; possibly TRBD1 for D (6 bases). Germline CDR1 and CDR2: DFQATT and SNEGSKA (reference sequence). This CDR3 spans 11 amino acids. This chain's CDR3 is CSAEEGGRGNF. In nucleotides, the CDR3 is TGCAGTGCGGAAGAGGGGGGCAGGGGAAACTTC.

This chain connects TRBV9 to TRBJ2-3; 9 bases are a match to TRBD1. Germline CDR1 reads SGDLS; CDR2 reads YYNGEE. J was trimmed by 3 bases and V by 4 bases; bases with no gene match: 9. The CDR3 is 16 amino acids. As DNA, the CDR3 is TGTGCCAGCAGCACCTTTCGGGACAGGGCGACAGATACGCAGTATTTT. Its protein product is CASSTFRDRATDTQYF.

This rearrangement joins TRBV21-1 to TRBJ2-5. TRBV21-1 corresponds to a pseudogene. The CDR3 totals 15 residues. CDR3 amino acids: CASSKSWDLQETQYF. CDR3 nucleotides: TGTGCCAGCAGCAAAAGTTGGGACCTTCAAGAGACCCAGTACTTC.

This clone was counted a single time. The V call is TRBV10-3, the J call TRBJ2-3, with 9 bases fitting TRBD1. V lost 9 bases and J lost 4; bases outside the gene matches: 5. This CDR3 contains 13 residues. The germline V gene encodes CDR1 ENHRY and CDR2 SYGVKD. The CDR3 region has the DNA TGTGCCATGGGACAGGGCCTTGCAGATACGCAGTATTTT. Translating gives CAMGQGLADTQYF.

The genes are TRBV10-3 and TRBJ2-7, with 9 bases identical to TRBD1. The CDR3 is made up of 14 amino acids. V dropped 8 bases and J dropped 3; count of bases not matched to a gene: 8. Germline CDR1 ENHRY, CDR2 SYGVKD. In DNA, the CDR3 is TGTGCCATCCGAGGACAGGGGATGGGCTACGAGCAGTACTTC. Translated: CAIRGQGMGYEQYF.

As regards this clone: Within the sample, other DNA sequences also encode this same CDR3. The gene calls are TRBV28 and TRBJ2-7; maybe TRBD1 (6 bases). CDR1 is MDHEN and CDR2 is SYDVKM in the germline V gene. The length of the CDR3 is 16 residues. Trimming pared 3 bases from V and 0 bases from J, leaving 15 bases between. In DNA, the CDR3 is TGTGCCAGCAGTTTCCCCAGGACAGAAAACTCCTACGAGCAGTACTTC. Encoded protein: CASSFPRTENSYEQYF.